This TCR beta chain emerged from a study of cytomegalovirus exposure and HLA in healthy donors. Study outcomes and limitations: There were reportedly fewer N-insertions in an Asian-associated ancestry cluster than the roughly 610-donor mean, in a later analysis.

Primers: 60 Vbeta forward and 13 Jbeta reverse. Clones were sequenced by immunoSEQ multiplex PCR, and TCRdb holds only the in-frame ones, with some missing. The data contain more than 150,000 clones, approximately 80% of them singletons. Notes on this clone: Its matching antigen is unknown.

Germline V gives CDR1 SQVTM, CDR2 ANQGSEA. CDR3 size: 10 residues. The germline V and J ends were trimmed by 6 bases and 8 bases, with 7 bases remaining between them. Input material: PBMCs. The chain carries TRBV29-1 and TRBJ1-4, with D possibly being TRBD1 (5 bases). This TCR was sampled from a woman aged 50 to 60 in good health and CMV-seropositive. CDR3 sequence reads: CSVGGEKLFF. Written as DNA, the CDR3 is TGCAGCGTGGGGGGGGAAAAACTGTTTTTT.